Below are 8 T cell receptor beta chains sequenced from a single sample in a study of cytomegalovirus exposure and HLA in healthy donors. The primer mix had 60 Vbeta and 13 Jbeta primers. The protocol was immunoSEQ multiplex PCR, while the TCRdb copy is restricted to in-frame clones and leaves out a portion. The sample lists about 130,000 clones; about 70% were seen once. The sequenced sample was PBMCs. These receptors all stem from an older woman in good health and CMV-seropositive.

V usage is TRBV7-9 and J usage is TRBJ2-7, with TRBD1 identical over 9 bases. Looked up from germline, CDR1 is SEHNR and CDR2 is FQNEAQ (reference sequence). CDR3 length: 15 residues. The V segment lost 5 bases and the J segment 7 bases; nucleotides outside the gene matches: 12. CDR3 coding DNA: TGTGCCAGCAGCCAGTACGGGACAGGGAGAGAGGAGCAGTACTTC. This encodes CASSQYGTGREEQYF.

The genes are TRBV18 and TRBJ2-7, with 12 bases that match TRBD1. Trimming took 8 bases from V and 4 from J; bases not matched to a gene: 6. The germline gives CDR1 KGHSH, CDR2 LQKENI. This CDR3 comprises 14 residues. CDR3 in amino acids: CASHGTGGIYEQYF. CDR3 bases: TGTGCCAGCCACGGGACAGGGGGCATATACGAGCAGTACTTC. The whole variable domain, remainder taken from reference TRBV18 and TRBJ2-7, is NAGVMQNPRHLVRRRGQEARLRCSPMKGHSHVYWYRQLPEEGLKFMVYLQKENIIDESGMPKERFSAEFPKEGPSILRIQQVVRGDSAAYFCASHGTGGIYEQYFGPGTRLTVT.

The chain recombines TRBV6-5 with TRBJ1-5; 8 bases fit TRBD1. The CDR3 loop spans 15 amino acids. V shed 9 bases, J shed 1 base, and the junction held 8 bases outside the gene matches. CDR1 MNHEY and CDR2 SVGAGI come from the germline V gene. Written as DNA, the CDR3 is TGTGCCAGTTTTAAGGGGACAGGAAGCAATCAGCCCCAGCATTTT. It specifies CASFKGTGSNQPQHF.

V gene TRBV7-8 combines with J gene TRBJ1-1, with a possible D match to TRBD1 (5 bases). The germline CDR1 and CDR2 sequences are SGHVS and FQNEAQ. The CDR3 consists of 14 residues. V gave up 2 bases and J gave up 4 bases, with 11 bases separating them. CDR3 DNA sequence: TGTGCCAGCAGCTTATCTAGGGGTGGCACTGAAGCTTTCTTT. Its protein product is CASSLSRGGTEAFF.

This clone occurred once. This sequence joins TRBV11-1 and TRBJ1-1; TRBD1 might be the D (6 bases). The germline V gene encodes CDR1 SGHAT and CDR2 FQDESV (reference sequence). This CDR3 spans 13 amino acids. V shed 5 bases and J shed 10 bases, with 17 bases lying between them. CDR3 nucleotides: TGTGCCAGCAGCCGGGGACGAACAGGGACAGCTTTCTTT. Amino acids: CASSRGRTGTAFF.

In its sample, this clone was seen once. The chain employs TRBV7-8 and TRBJ2-7; 10 bases are shared with TRBD1. Germline-derived CDR1 and CDR2 are SGHVS and FQNEAQ. V trimming: 6 bases; J trimming: 2 bases; junction bases outside the gene matches: 13. CDR3 length equals 17 residues. In DNA form, the CDR3 reads TGTGCCAGCAGTTTTCTAGACAGGGGGCTACCTCCCTACGAGCAGTACTTC. It is translated as CASSFLDRGLPPYEQYF.

A single count supports this clone. V is TRBV5-1 and J is TRBJ2-7, with a weak D call TRBD1 (6 bases). The CDR3 runs 13 residues. CDR1 and CDR2 from the germline V gene are SGHRS and YFSETQ. Trimming cost V 4 bases and J 2 bases, with 10 bases left between them. CDR3 coding DNA: TGCGCCAGCAGCAGGGACATTGCCTACGAGCAGTACTTC. Translated, it gives CASSRDIAYEQYF.

V and J are TRBV4-1 and TRBJ1-1; D call uncertain. The length of the CDR3 is 14 residues. V lost 0 bases and J lost 5, with 10 bases in between. Germline V CDR1 and CDR2: MGHRA, YSYEKL. The CDR3 is CASSQEPGSTEAFF. The CDR3 coding sequence is TGCGCCAGCAGCCAAGAGCCGGGAAGTACTGAAGCTTTCTTT.